Presented here are 10 T cell receptor beta chains from one specimen sequenced in a study of blood T cell repertoires in COVID-19. TCRdb's table, derived via immunoSEQ multiplex PCR, lists solely in-frame clones and lacks some. The top ten clones hold 9.1% of a sample with some 170,000 clones, around four fifths of them seen once. The sample was peripheral blood. These receptors were taken from a woman aged 80 or older with active or convalescent COVID-19.

The chain is built from TRBV20-1 and TRBJ2-3; tentative D call: TRBD2 (7 bases). The CDR3 is 15 amino acids. V shed 3 bases and J shed 5 bases, with 18 bases lying between them. CDR1 is DFQATT and CDR2 is SNEGSKA in the germline V gene (reference sequence). For the CDR3, the DNA is TGCAGTGCTAGTTGGGGGGGCCGAGGTGTAGATACGCAGTATTTT. Protein product: CSASWGGRGVDTQYF.

This rearrangement joins TRBV12-3 or TRBV12-4 to TRBJ1-2; TRBD1 matches 7 bases. CDR3 length: 13 residues. V was clipped by 5 bases and J by 6 bases; unmatched bases: 6. CDR3 nucleotides: TGTGCCAGCAGTCCAGGGGGTGGAAATGGCTACACCTTC. This translates into CASSPGGGNGYTF.

V and J are TRBV10-2 and TRBJ1-3; D is unclear. V dropped 4 bases and J dropped 0 bases, with 4 bases sitting between them. The germline CDR1 and CDR2 sequences are WSHSY and SAAADI. The CDR3 runs 13 residues. DNA for the CDR3: TGCGCCAGCAGTGGGGCCTCTGGAAACACCATATATTTT. Protein product: CASSGASGNTIYF.

The rearrangement joins TRBV7-9 to TRBJ2-1, with 11 bases fitting TRBD2. The germline gives CDR1 SEHNR, CDR2 FQNEAQ (reference sequence). V shed 5 bases and J 4 bases; nucleotides not matched to a gene: 10. This CDR3 is 17 amino acids long. Here the CDR3 reads CASSPRLAGSLYNEQFF. The CDR3, as DNA: TGTGCCAGCAGCCCCCGACTAGCGGGGAGCTTATACAATGAGCAGTTCTTC.

V gene TRBV19 combines with J gene TRBJ2-7; D possibly corresponds to TRBD2 (6 bases). Trimming pared 4 bases from V and 9 bases from J, leaving 22 bases between. This CDR3 has 15 residues. CDR1 is LNHDA, CDR2 SQIVND, per germline (reference sequence). The CDR3 loop is CASSKGDGGTTGQYF. Written as DNA, the CDR3 is TGTGCCAGTAGTAAAGGAGATGGGGGGACGACGGGGCAGTACTTC. The full variable domain, completed using reference TRBV19 and TRBJ2-7, is DGGITQSPKYLFRKEGQNVTLSCEQNLNHDAMYWYRQDPGQGLRLIYYSQIVNDFQKGDIAEGYSVSREKKESFPLTVTSAQKNPTAFYLCASSKGDGGTTGQYFGPGTRLTVT.

This chain links TRBV5-6 with TRBJ1-2, with D uncertain. Germline V CDR1 and CDR2: SGHDT, YYEEEE. Trimming left V 2 bases short and J 5 bases short, with 10 bases between. This CDR3 is built from 13 residues. In nucleotides, the CDR3 is TGTGCCAGCAGCTTCGGGGATGCTTATGGCTACACCTTC. Its translation is CASSFGDAYGYTF.

CDR3: CAAGDSPNGNNQPQHF. In nucleotides, the CDR3 is TGTGCCGCCGGGGACAGTCCTAATGGGAACAATCAGCCCCAGCATTTT. The V gene is TRBV10-3, the J gene TRBJ1-5, with TRBD1 matching over 7 bases. J was trimmed by 3 bases and V by 11 bases; bases with no gene match: 16. The CDR3 sequence is 16 residues long. Germline-derived CDR1 and CDR2 are ENHRY and SYGVKD.

This chain joins TRBV5-1 and TRBJ1-4; maybe TRBD1 (5 bases). CDR1 is SGHRS and CDR2 is YFSETQ in the germline V gene. CDR3 size: 13 residues. The V end was cut by 10 bases, the J end by 3 bases, with 13 bases between. The CDR3 is CAPDSTPNEKLFF. The CDR3 DNA sequence: TGCGCCCCCGACAGTACCCCTAATGAAAAACTGTTTTTT.

This chain connects TRBV7-8 to TRBJ2-7; D is ambiguous. The CDR3 has 12 amino acids. V shed 5 bases and J shed 5 bases, with 10 bases lying between them. Looked up from germline, CDR1 is SGHVS and CDR2 is FQNEAQ. The CDR3 DNA reads as TGTGCCAGCAGCCAGAGGTACAACGAGCAGTACTTC. Translation: CASSQRYNEQYF.

The chain uses TRBV6-6 and TRBJ2-7; a weak D match, TRBD1 (5 bases). CDR1 MNHNY and CDR2 SVGAGI come from the germline V gene (reference sequence). Trimming removed 2 bases from V and 0 bases from J, with 8 bases in between. The CDR3 has 14 amino acids. CDR3 coding DNA: TGTGCCAGCAGTTACAGGGGTTACTCCTACGAGCAGTACTTC. Translated, it gives CASSYRGYSYEQYF.